The source of this T cell receptor (beta chain) is a study of T cell changes during pregnancy in multiple sclerosis. The data were produced by immunoSEQ multiplex PCR, yet TCRdb's version contains in-frame clones alone and is incomplete. The sample shows 25,000 to 35,000 clones, around 90% of them seen only once. J lost 7 bases, V lost 0 bases, and 4 bases had no gene match. The germline V gene has CDR1 LNHNV and CDR2 YYDKDF (reference sequence). This CDR3 spans 14 amino acids. The origin of this receptor is a female donor in good health, enrolled as a control in a pregnancy study. Source: CD4+ T cells from peripheral blood mononuclear cells, taken in the third trimester of pregnancy. The rearrangement links TRBV15 to TRBJ1-1, with 8 positions matching TRBD1. The chain's CDR3 is CATSRDRGLGEAFF. For the CDR3, the DNA is TGTGCCACCAGCAGAGACAGGGGGCTGGGTGAAGCTTTCTTT. Based on the CDR3 plus reference TRBV15 and TRBJ1-1, the full variable domain is DAMVIQNPRYQVTQFGKPVTLSCSQTLNHNVMYWYQQKSSQAPKLLFHYYDKDFNNEADTPDNFQSRRPNTSFCFLDIRSPGLGDTAMYLCATSRDRGLGEAFFGQGTRLTVV.